Listed below are T cell receptor beta chains from one sample, sequenced in a study of CD8 T cells in ankylosing spondylitis. TCRdb reprocessed the 5' RACE reads with MiXCR, giving one entry per CDR3 protein. The sample has some 140,000 distinct CDR3 sequences, 7% to 10% seen once. Sequencing used synovial fluid, either unsorted or a sorted T cell fraction (not recorded which). The receptor source for this set is a male donor with ankylosing spondylitis. CDR3s include the opening cysteine and the closing phenylalanine or tryptophan. The D gene is left open where the match is weak. Clone sizes are given selectively: once, few, many, or a class where the clone is expanded.

clone_size	v_call	cdr3_length	j_call	d_call	cdr3_nt	cdr3_aa
many	TRBV4-2	18	TRBJ1-1	TRBD1	TGTGCCAGCAGCCAAGATAGGACAGGGGGCGAAGGGCACACTGAAGCTTTCTTT	CASSQDRTGGEGHTEAFF
many	TRBV28	13	TRBJ1-1	TRBD1	TGTGCCAGCAGTCCGGGACAGGTCCCCGAAGCTTTCTTT	CASSPGQVPEAFF
.	TRBV2	14	TRBJ1-1	.	TGTGCCAGCAGCTTGACAGTGATGAACACTGAAGCTTTCTTT	CASSLTVMNTEAFF
.	TRBV5-1	13	TRBJ1-2	.	TGCGCCAGCGGTTTACAGGGTACCTATGGCTACACCTTC	CASGLQGTYGYTF
many	TRBV7-6	13	TRBJ2-5	.	TGTGCCAGCAGCCTTCCCTCGGGAGAGACCCAGTACTTC	CASSLPSGETQYF
few	TRBV10-2	16	TRBJ2-1	TRBD2	TGCGCCAGCAGCCAACCGGGACTAGCGTTCTTCAATGAGCAGTTCTTC	CASSQPGLAFFNEQFF
.	TRBV20-1	11	TRBJ2-4	TRBD1	TGCAGTGCTCGGAGCCGGGACAGCCAGTACTTC	CSARSRDSQYF
many	TRBV25-1	14	TRBJ1-1	.	TGTGCCAGCAGTGGCGGCCCTGGGAACACTGAAGCTTTCTTT	CASSGGPGNTEAFF
many	TRBV7-2	12	TRBJ1-1	.	TGTGCCAGCAGCTTAAATGTTCGGAAAGCTTTCTTT	CASSLNVRKAFF
many	TRBV28	13	TRBJ1-2	TRBD1	TGTGCCAGCAGCCACCGGGACAGCTATGGCTACACCTTC	CASSHRDSYGYTF
medium-sized	TRBV29-1	15	TRBJ2-1	TRBD2	TGCATCACCACCCAACCCAGCGGGAGCTACAATGAGCAGTTCTTC	CITTQPSGSYNEQFF
few	TRBV4-3	16	TRBJ1-1	.	TGCGCCAGCAGCCAAGATCGACACAGGTCACTTCCTGAAGCTTTCTTT	CASSQDRHRSLPEAFF
.	TRBV27	14	TRBJ1-3	.	TGTGCCAGCGGATGGGCGGGTGCTGGAAACACCATATATTTT	CASGWAGAGNTIYF
many	TRBV20-1	14	TRBJ1-2	.	TGCAGTGCTCCCCGGGACTTTTCTAACTATGGCTACACCTTC	CSAPRDFSNYGYTF
.	TRBV2	14	TRBJ2-5	TRBD2	TGTGCCAGCAGTCTTCTAGCGGGGGGTCAGACCCAGTACTTC	CASSLLAGGQTQYF
.	TRBV12-3/TRBV12-4	14	TRBJ1-5	.	TGTGCCAGCAGTCTACAGGGTTTGGATCAGCCCCAGCATTTT	CASSLQGLDQPQHF
many	TRBV5-1	14	TRBJ2-5	.	TGCGCCAGCAGCCTGCGCGCGACCCAAGAGACCCAGTACTTC	CASSLRATQETQYF
many	TRBV12-3/TRBV12-4	15	TRBJ1-5	.	TGTGCCAGCGACTCCGGGGGATATAGCAATCAGCCCCAGCATTTT	CASDSGGYSNQPQHF
few	TRBV28	16	TRBJ2-1	TRBD2	TGTGCCAGCAGCCTAGAAGGGACTAGCGGGGGACGTGAGCAGTTCTTC	CASSLEGTSGGREQFF
few	TRBV20-1	14	TRBJ1-5	.	TGCAGTGCTAGTCCGGCAGGGGGCAATCAGCCCCAGCATTTT	CSASPAGGNQPQHF
.	TRBV4-3	15	TRBJ1-2	.	TGCGCCAGCAGCCAAGATACCCCGGGCCCCTATGGCTACACCTTC	CASSQDTPGPYGYTF
few	TRBV28	14	TRBJ1-4	.	TGTGCCAGCAGTTTGTCCGGGGTGTATGAAAAACTGTTTTTT	CASSLSGVYEKLFF
.	TRBV5-1	16	TRBJ2-2	TRBD1	TGCGCCAGCACCCCTACAGGGGGCGGCGGTGGCGGGGAGCTGTTTTTT	CASTPTGGGGGGELFF
many	TRBV20-1	16	TRBJ2-5	TRBD1	TGCAGTGCTAGCTCACCCGGGACAGGGGTTCTCGAGACCCAGTACTTC	CSASSPGTGVLETQYF
many	TRBV7-3	15	TRBJ2-2	.	TGTGCCAGCAGCTTAGCCAGGGACGACACCGGGGAGCTGTTTTTT	CASSLARDDTGELFF
few	TRBV6-1	16	TRBJ2-5	TRBD1	TGTGCCAGCAGTCCCAGGACAGGGGAGTACCAAGAGACCCAGTACTTC	CASSPRTGEYQETQYF
many	TRBV7-2	12	TRBJ1-1	.	TGTGCCAGCAGTGCGACCCAGGGGCGAGCTTTCTTT	CASSATQGRAFF
.	TRBV7-2	14	TRBJ1-4	.	TGTGCCAGCAGCTTATCCAGGGGCGGTGAAAAACTGTTTTTT	CASSLSRGGEKLFF
.	TRBV20-1	13	TRBJ2-7	.	TGCAGTGCTAGAGACCCTAAAATCGGCGAGCAGTACTTC	CSARDPKIGEQYF
few	TRBV28	13	TRBJ2-7	.	TGTGCCAGCAGTATAGGACAGTCCTACGAGCAGTACTTC	CASSIGQSYEQYF
few	TRBV30	12	TRBJ2-3	.	TGTGCCTGGACTTTCGGACCCAGGCGGTGGTATTTT	CAWTFGPRRWYF
many	TRBV11-2	14	TRBJ2-3	.	TGTGCCAGCAGTTGGACGGCTAGCACAGATACGCAGTATTTT	CASSWTASTDTQYF
few	TRBV7-2	12	TRBJ2-7	.	TGTGCCAGCAGCTTTCGAGAATACGAGCAGTACTTC	CASSFREYEQYF
.	TRBV7-2	15	TRBJ1-5	.	TGTGCCAGCAGCTTAGGCGGGACTCACAATCAGCCCCAGCATTTT	CASSLGGTHNQPQHF
.	TRBV10-3	16	TRBJ1-2	.	TGTGCCATCAGTGAGTCGGGTCCAGGGACCGGGTATGGCTACACCTTC	CAISESGPGTGYGYTF
many	TRBV20-1	14	TRBJ2-1	TRBD2	TGCAGTGCCCAAGCGGGAGGGGGCTACAATGAGCAGTTCTTC	CSAQAGGGYNEQFF
.	TRBV20-1	14	TRBJ1-6	.	TGCAGTGCTAGAGATTGGGGGGATAATTCACCCCTCCACTTT	CSARDWGDNSPLHF
few	TRBV5-1	14	TRBJ1-1	.	TGCGCCAGCAGCTTGCAGGGTCTGAGAACTGAAGCTTTCTTT	CASSLQGLRTEAFF
few	TRBV6-6	13	TRBJ1-6	.	TGTGCCAGCTATACCTCCTATAATTCACCCCTCCACTTT	CASYTSYNSPLHF
many	TRBV12-3/TRBV12-4	14	TRBJ2-5	.	TGTGCCAGCAGTTCCGAGACAGGAACGGAGACCCAGTACTTC	CASSSETGTETQYF
few	TRBV29-1	14	TRBJ2-5	TRBD2	TGCAGCGGTGGGGGGGGTCCCACCGGGGAGACCCAGTACTTC	CSGGGGPTGETQYF
.	TRBV5-5	14	TRBJ2-3	TRBD1	TGTGCCAGCAGCTTGGGGACAGGGGGAGATACGCAGTATTTT	CASSLGTGGDTQYF
many	TRBV14	14	TRBJ2-1	TRBD2	TGTGCCAGCAGCCAGGGGGGAGGGCCCGTTGAGCAGTTCTTC	CASSQGGGPVEQFF
many	TRBV20-1	16	TRBJ2-7	TRBD1	TGCAGTGCTAGGGGGGTACCCGGGACAGGGTATAACGAGCAGTACTTC	CSARGVPGTGYNEQYF